The 17 T cell receptor beta chains below were found in one sample sequenced in a study of vaccination effects on CD4 cells after COVID-19. Measured with immunoSEQ multiplex PCR; TCRdb has only the in-frame clones, and not every one. The data show tens of thousands of clones, about 70% seen once. When roughly eleven days of culture had elapsed, CD4+ T cells were isolated. PCR confirmed that the person was infected with SARS-CoV-2 between March and December 2020. Each participant received a vaccine that was either BNT162b2 or mRNA-1273, given as two doses. These receptors' targets are unknown. The specimen comprised CD4+ T cells from PBMCs cultured without peptide, sampled after COVID-19 vaccination. Receptor source: a human donor who had a prior SARS-CoV-2 infection.

This sequence joins TRBV7-8 and TRBJ1-5; 10 nucleotides align to TRBD1. The germline V gene encodes CDR1 SGHVS and CDR2 FQNEAQ. The CDR3 totals 21 residues. V lost 1 base, J lost 3 bases, and 18 bases stayed unmatched. CDR3 loop: CASSLVNYFSPGTGANQPQHF. The CDR3 coding sequence is TGTGCCAGCAGCTTAGTTAATTACTTCTCCCCCGGGACAGGGGCCAATCAGCCCCAGCATTTT.

The V gene is TRBV6-4, the J gene TRBJ1-5; D is undetermined. The CDR3 spans 11 residues. The germline V gene encodes CDR1 MRHNA and CDR2 SNTAGT. Trimming removed 6 bases at V and 7 bases at J, with 7 bases between. For the CDR3, the DNA is TGTGCCAGCAGAAGGTACCAGCCCCAGCATTTT. This translates into CASRRYQPQHF.

The chain recombines TRBV2 with TRBJ2-7; D perhaps matches TRBD2 (6 bases). The V gene's germline CDR1 is SNHLY and CDR2 FYNNEI. Trimming removed 10 bases at V and 2 bases at J, with 15 bases between. This CDR3 is 13 amino acids long. The CDR3, as DNA: TGTGCCACCGCGGGACGGGGACCCTACGAGCAGTACTTC. Encoded protein: CATAGRGPYEQYF. Together with reference TRBV2 and TRBJ2-7, the CDR3 gives the full variable domain: EPEVTQTPSHQVTQMGQEVILRCVPISNHLYFYWYRQILGQKVEFLVSFYNNEISEKSEIFDDQFSVERPDGSNFTLKIRSTKLEDSAMYFCATAGRGPYEQYFGPGTRLTVT.

The V and J genes are TRBV5-4 and TRBJ2-3, with TRBD1 matching over 8 bases. The V gene's germline CDR1 is SGHNT and CDR2 YYREEE (reference sequence). The CDR3 is 16 residues long. Unmatched junction bases numbered 12, after V lost 4 bases and J lost 5 bases. CDR3 region: CASSQRTGRNEDTQYF. For the CDR3, the DNA is TGTGCCAGCAGCCAAAGGACAGGGAGGAACGAAGATACGCAGTATTTT.

The chain uses TRBV4-2 and TRBJ2-3; 9 bases line up with TRBD2. The V gene end was trimmed by 2 bases and the J gene end by 1 base; junction bases not matched to a gene: 10. Germline CDR1 LGHNA, CDR2 YNFKEQ. The length of the CDR3 is 18 residues. The CDR3 DNA reads TGTGCCAGCAGCCAAACAGGCTATAGCGGGGGCGGCACAGATACGCAGTATTTT. Its protein product is CASSQTGYSGGGTDTQYF.

This clone was seen more than once but under ten times. The chain uses TRBV7-2 and TRBJ2-1; 9 bases fit TRBD2. CDR1 is SGHTA, CDR2 FQGNSA, per germline. The CDR3 totals 15 residues. Trimming took 3 bases from V and 5 from J; bases not matched to a gene: 5. The CDR3 bases are TGTGCCAGCAGCTTCAGGGTAGCGGGAGACAATGAGCAGTTCTTC. Translating gives CASSFRVAGDNEQFF.

V gene TRBV5-1 combines with J gene TRBJ1-2; D not certain. Looked up from germline, CDR1 is SGHRS and CDR2 is YFSETQ. This CDR3 has 16 residues. Trimming shortened V by 1 base and J by 4 bases, and 17 bases separated the two germline ends. For the CDR3, the DNA is TGCGCCAGCAGCTTGAGTACCGGAAGGAGGCCCTATGGCTACACCTTC. It encodes CASSLSTGRRPYGYTF.

The chain links TRBV5-6 to TRBJ1-4; D gene ambiguous. Trimming stripped 4 bases from V and 4 bases from J, with 17 bases between. The CDR3 extends over 16 amino acids. In germline, CDR1 is SGHDT, CDR2 YYEEEE. CDR3 nucleotides: TGTGCCAGCAGCCCGCGCCCGGGCAGCCATAATGAAAAACTGTTTTTT. This sequence encodes CASSPRPGSHNEKLFF.

The V call is TRBV2, the J call TRBJ2-6; D uncertain. V lost 11 bases, J lost 11 bases, and 22 bases lay in between. This CDR3 spans 14 amino acids. The germline V gene has CDR1 SNHLY and CDR2 FYNNEI. CDR3 in DNA: TGTGCCGGATTCCCCGGTGGTTATGCGGACGTCCTGACTTTC. Translation: CAGFPGGYADVLTF.

The rearrangement links TRBV10-3 to TRBJ2-1; D unclear. The CDR3 contains 13 residues. Trimming took off 6 bases at V and 7 bases at J, with 13 bases between the two ends. Per germline, CDR1 ENHRY and CDR2 SYGVKD. CDR3 bases: TGTGCCATCAGCGACAACCGGTCAAATGAGCAGTTCTTC. This gives the protein CAISDNRSNEQFF.

Sample share makes this clone medium-sized. The chain links TRBV5-3 to TRBJ2-7, with D maybe TRBD1 (6 bases). TRBV5-3 is an open reading frame whose function is uncertain. The CDR3 extends over 14 amino acids. V was cut by 2 bases and J by 6 bases, with 15 bases left in between. CDR3 coding DNA: TGTGCCAGAAGCTTATGGACCCAGGGGCCCGAGCAGTACTTC. This sequence encodes CARSLWTQGPEQYF.

Comment on this clone: A junction end diverges from the germline sequence, so it may reflect a read error. The rearrangement joins TRBV4-3 to TRBJ2-1, with D unresolved. The CDR3 totals 15 residues. Germline V lookup: CDR1 LGHNA, CDR2 YSLEER. The CDR3 DNA is TGCGCCAGCAGCGAAGACTTCAGCTCCTACAATGAGCAGTTCTTC. It codes for CASSEDFSSYNEQFF.

The chain carries TRBV5-1 and TRBJ1-2; 7 bases align to TRBD1. The germline gives CDR1 SGHRS, CDR2 YFSETQ. The junction had 5 bases not matched to a gene; V was cut back by 6 bases and J by 3 bases. The CDR3 covers 13 residues. The chain's CDR3 is CASTWDSYYGYTF. The DNA for the CDR3 is TGCGCCAGCACCTGGGACAGCTACTATGGCTACACCTTC.

This clone was recorded only once. V and J are TRBV24-1 and TRBJ2-1; 11 bases map to TRBD2. CDR1 is KGHDR and CDR2 is SFDVKD in the germline V gene. The CDR3 totals 17 residues. J gave up 4 bases and V 6 bases, and 10 bases lay outside the gene matches. The CDR3 coding sequence is TGTGCCACCAGTCACGTAGCGGGAGGGCCTGGGTACAATGAGCAGTTCTTC. Its translation is CATSHVAGGPGYNEQFF.

The chain couples TRBV14 to TRBJ2-5; D unclear. Trimming stripped 4 bases from V and 5 bases from J, with 8 bases between. The CDR3 sequence is 12 residues long. CDR1 is SGHDN, CDR2 FVKESK, per germline. The CDR3 spells CASSRIGETQYF. In DNA form, the CDR3 reads TGTGCCAGCAGCCGAATCGGGGAGACCCAGTACTTC.

This sequence joins TRBV18 and TRBJ1-5, with TRBD1 matching over 9 bases. V was pared by 3 bases and J by 0 bases, with 6 bases of the junction left unmatched. The CDR3 contains 17 residues. The germline V gene encodes CDR1 KGHSH and CDR2 LQKENI. The CDR3 DNA reads as TGTGCCAGCTCACCGGGACAGGGCCTGTATAGCAATCAGCCCCAGCATTTT. Residues: CASSPGQGLYSNQPQHF.

V usage is TRBV7-2 and J usage is TRBJ2-1; 14 bases fit TRBD2. V shed 6 bases, J shed 6 bases, and the junction held 4 bases outside the gene matches. The CDR3 is 15 residues long. Germline CDR1 reads SGHTA; CDR2 reads FQGNSA. The CDR3 protein is CASSWTSGRFNEQFF. The CDR3, as DNA: TGTGCCAGCAGTTGGACTAGCGGGAGGTTCAATGAGCAGTTCTTC.